The 27 T cell receptor beta chains below all came from one sample that was sequenced in a study of T cell repertoires in cytomegalovirus infection. TCRdb re-analysed the reads in MiXCR, keeping a single row per CDR3 protein. The data hold a few hundred thousand distinct CDR3 sequences, with over 15% observed a single time. The specimen sequenced was CD8+ T cells from PBMCs. These receptor sequences come from a human donor in good health (CMV status not recorded). Some clones in this sample may be carry-over from other donors' samples.

The CDR3 is CASSLATGHEQYF. The DNA for the CDR3 is TGTGCCAGCAGCTTGGCGACAGGGCACGAGCAGTACTTC. V and J are TRBV5-6 and TRBJ2-7, with 7 bases matching TRBD1. The CDR3 has 13 amino acids. The germline CDR1 and CDR2 sequences are SGHDT and YYEEEE. V was pared by 0 bases and J by 5 bases, with 2 bases of the junction left unmatched.

The chain couples TRBV7-6 to TRBJ2-1; D possibly corresponds to TRBD2 (6 bases). The ends were cut back, 0 bases at V and 8 bases at J, with 11 bases in the middle. From germline, CDR1 is SGHVS and CDR2 FNYEAQ. CDR3 length: 14 amino acids. CDR3 amino acids: CASSLARLEYEQFF. The CDR3 coding sequence is TGTGCCAGCAGCTTAGCGAGACTAGAATATGAGCAGTTCTTC. Full variable domain (remainder filled in from reference TRBV7-6 and TRBJ2-1): GAGVSQSPRYKVTKRGQDVALRCDPISGHVSLYWYRQALGQGPEFLTYFNYEAQQDKSGLPNDRFSAERPEGSISTLTIQRTEQRDSAMYRCASSLARLEYEQFFGPGTRLTVL.

This clonotype was seen at least ten times. The rearrangement links TRBV7-8 to TRBJ2-2; D remains unclear. This CDR3 contains 14 residues. Germline CDR1 reads SGHVS; CDR2 reads FQNEAQ. V was clipped by 7 bases and J by 2 bases, with 11 bases between them. CDR3 residues: CASTERPNTGELFF. In nucleotides, the CDR3 is TGTGCCAGCACCGAAAGACCCAACACCGGGGAGCTGTTTTTT.

Ten or more counts support this clonotype. The chain joins TRBV2 to TRBJ2-5; D is ambiguous. The CDR3 is 16 residues long. Trimming stripped 0 bases from V and 1 base from J, with 12 bases between. Germline V gene sequence: CDR1 SNHLY, CDR2 FYNNEI. Written as DNA, the CDR3 is TGTGCCAGCAGTGAAGCGCATAGGGAATTCCAAGAGACCCAGTACTTC. Translated: CASSEAHREFQETQYF.

This clonotype came up many times. The gene calls are TRBV7-8 and TRBJ1-1; perhaps TRBD1 as D (5 bases). The CDR3 runs to 13 residues. The V and J ends lost 3 bases and 8 bases respectively, with 13 bases between them. Germline-derived CDR1 and CDR2 are SGHVS and FQNEAQ. The CDR3 region is CASSLSAHREAFF. The CDR3 region has the DNA TGTGCCAGCAGCTTGTCGGCCCACAGGGAAGCTTTCTTT.

This clonotype was observed a handful of times. The V and J genes are TRBV29-1 and TRBJ2-1; D possibly corresponds to TRBD2 (6 bases). Germline lookup yields CDR1 SQVTM and CDR2 ANQGSEA. V was pared by 4 bases and J by 2 bases, with 15 bases between. The CDR3 length is 15 residues. As DNA, the CDR3 is TGCAGCGTTGCTCCCGGCCCGGGGGCCTACAATGAGCAGTTCTTC. This translates into CSVAPGPGAYNEQFF.

The V gene is TRBV20-1, the J gene TRBJ2-1; D possibly corresponds to TRBD1 (6 bases). This CDR3 comprises 16 residues. The germline V gene has CDR1 DFQATT and CDR2 SNEGSKA (reference sequence). V lost 0 bases to trimming and J lost 3 bases, with 15 bases between them. CDR3 region: CSARDNRRGVYNEQFF. In DNA, the CDR3 is TGCAGTGCTAGAGATAATCGCAGGGGTGTCTACAATGAGCAGTTCTTC.

There are a few counts of this clonotype. The chain combines TRBV14 with TRBJ2-5; unclear D gene. The CDR3 runs to 12 residues. Germline V gives CDR1 SGHDN, CDR2 FVKESK. The V and J ends lost 0 bases and 5 bases respectively, with 4 bases between them. CDR3 residues: CASSQESETQYF. DNA of the CDR3: TGTGCCAGCAGCCAAGAATCGGAGACCCAGTACTTC.

Only a few counts were recorded for this clonotype. The chain combines TRBV7-9 with TRBJ2-5, with D hard to call. Germline V lookup: CDR1 SEHNR, CDR2 FQNEAQ (reference sequence). The CDR3 covers 12 residues. Trimming removed 5 bases at V and 5 bases at J, with 9 bases between. CDR3 coding DNA: TGTGCCAGCAGCCCCCGTGAGGAGACCCAGTACTTC. It yields the protein CASSPREETQYF.

The rearrangement joins TRBV27 to TRBJ2-7, with D maybe TRBD1 (6 bases). The CDR3 spans 14 residues. V lost 2 bases and J 6 bases, leaving 14 bases between the germline ends. Germline loops: CDR1 MNHEY, CDR2 SMNVEV (reference sequence). CDR3 coding DNA: TGTGCCAGCAGTTTAAGAGGTCGAGGGGGCGAGCAGTACTTC. It encodes CASSLRGRGGEQYF.

This clonotype appeared many times. The V and J genes are TRBV28 and TRBJ2-3, with 9 positions matching TRBD1. Germline CDR1 reads MDHEN; CDR2 reads SYDVKM. The ends lost 5 bases at V and 0 bases at J; junction bases unmatched: 6. The CDR3 length is 16 residues. The CDR3 reads CASSLGTGISTDTQYF. CDR3 in DNA: TGTGCCAGCAGTCTAGGGACAGGGATTAGCACAGATACGCAGTATTTT.

This clonotype is labeled as medium-sized. The chain carries TRBV4-3 and TRBJ2-6; the match to TRBD1 covers 7 bases. The V gene end was trimmed by 4 bases and the J gene end by 2 bases; junction bases not matched to a gene: 11. The germline CDR1 and CDR2 sequences are LGHNA and YSLEER. The CDR3 covers 18 residues. CDR3 bases: TGCGCCAGCAGCCGATATACCGACAGGGCGGCTGGGGCCAACGTCCTGACTTTC. Amino acids: CASSRYTDRAAGANVLTF.

This clonotype was counted a few times. The chain recombines TRBV6-6 with TRBJ1-1, with D unclear. V was trimmed by 2 bases and J by 1 base, leaving 11 bases between them. CDR1 and CDR2 (germline): MNHNY, SVGAGI (reference sequence). This CDR3 has 15 amino acids. The CDR3 protein is CASSYDTEGNTEAFF. CDR3 sequence (DNA): TGTGCCAGCAGTTACGATACGGAGGGGAACACTGAAGCTTTCTTT.

Only a few counts were recorded for this clonotype. The chain combines TRBV12-3 or TRBV12-4 with TRBJ1-1; D uncertain. The CDR3 is made up of 14 amino acids. V was clipped by 4 bases and J by 6 bases, with 15 bases between them. CDR3 sequence: CASSSPEVSAEAFF. CDR3 bases: TGTGCCAGCAGTTCGCCGGAGGTGTCGGCTGAAGCTTTCTTT.

This clonotype occurred many times. The chain recombines TRBV7-6 with TRBJ2-3, with D maybe TRBD2 (6 bases). The CDR3 has 15 residues. V was trimmed by 2 bases and J by 3 bases, leaving 12 bases between them. CDR1 is SGHVS and CDR2 is FNYEAQ in the germline V gene. CDR3 sequence: CASSLSMTSTDTQYF. CDR3 in DNA: TGTGCCAGCAGCTTAAGTATGACTAGTACAGATACGCAGTATTTT.

This clonotype appeared many times. The V and J genes are TRBV6-2 or TRBV6-3 and TRBJ1-2; 8 positions match TRBD1. V trimming: 5 bases; J trimming: 4 bases; junction bases outside the gene matches: 6. CDR1 and CDR2 from the germline V gene are MNHEY and SVGEGT. CDR3 length equals 14 residues. The CDR3 DNA reads TGTGCCAGCAGTACCGGGACAGGAGCCTATGGCTACACCTTC. This translates into CASSTGTGAYGYTF.

This clonotype was seen more than once but under ten times. The rearrangement joins TRBV7-8 to TRBJ2-2; 9 nucleotides match TRBD2. The germline V gene encodes CDR1 SGHVS and CDR2 FQNEAQ. V dropped 3 bases and J dropped 7; count of bases not matched to a gene: 12. This CDR3 has 17 residues. The CDR3 region is CASSFPLSGGTSGELFF. The CDR3 DNA reads as TGTGCCAGCAGCTTCCCCCTCAGCGGGGGGACGAGCGGGGAGCTGTTTTTT.

With regard to this clonotype: Given a much more abundant clone one base away, this may be a read error. The V gene is TRBV5-5, the J gene TRBJ2-1; the match to TRBD2 covers 12 bases. The CDR3 totals 15 residues. V gave up 4 bases and J gave up 5 bases; unmatched junction bases: 4. CDR1 is SGHKS, CDR2 YYEKEE, per germline (reference sequence). The CDR3 DNA reads as TGTGCCAGCAGCCCTAGCGGGGGGGCCCACAATGAGCAGTTCTTC. Translating gives CASSPSGGAHNEQFF.

There are a few counts of this clonotype. The chain's CDR3 is CASTYSHITDTQYF. CDR3 sequence (DNA): TGTGCCAGCACCTATTCCCATATCACAGATACGCAGTATTTT. J is TRBJ2-3 and V is TRBV6-2 or TRBV6-3; D not resolved. The germline V gene encodes CDR1 MNHEY and CDR2 SVGEGT. V dropped 7 bases and J dropped 2 bases, with 13 bases sitting between them. The CDR3 sequence is 14 residues long.

The CDR3 coding sequence is TGCAGTGCTAGAGATCGGGACAGGGCAGACTACGAGCAGTACTTC. This sequence encodes CSARDRDRADYEQYF. The rearrangement uses TRBV20-1 and TRBJ2-7; 9 bases agree with TRBD1. There are 15 residues in the CDR3. V lost 0 bases to trimming and J lost 3 bases; unmatched junction nucleotides: 6. Germline V gene data show CDR1 as DFQATT and CDR2 as SNEGSKA (reference sequence).

This clonotype has ten or more counts. The CDR3 here is CASSFTAGTGGSPLHF. The CDR3 DNA reads TGTGCCAGCAGTTTCACCGCCGGGACAGGGGGTTCACCCCTCCACTTT. V and J are TRBV7-8 and TRBJ1-6; 11 bases line up with TRBD1. The CDR3 spans 16 residues. V was pared by 6 bases and J by 9 bases, with 10 bases of the junction left unmatched. Germline loops: CDR1 SGHVS, CDR2 FQNEAQ.

This clonotype was observed a handful of times. This chain connects TRBV7-9 to TRBJ2-1, with D possibly called TRBD1 or TRBD2 (5 bases each). The CDR3 runs to 15 residues. From germline, CDR1 is SEHNR and CDR2 FQNEAQ (reference sequence). With 7 bases removed from V and 4 bases from J, the gap between germline ends came to 17 bases. This chain's CDR3 is CASTSRDAAYNEQFF. Written as DNA, the CDR3 is TGTGCCAGCACCTCCCGGGACGCCGCGTACAATGAGCAGTTCTTC.

V usage is TRBV6-5 and J usage is TRBJ1-5, with 9 bases identical to TRBD1. From germline, CDR1 is MNHEY and CDR2 SVGAGI. The V segment lost 7 bases and the J segment 5 bases; nucleotides outside the gene matches: 9. The CDR3 is made up of 15 amino acids. CDR3 nucleotides: TGTGCCAGCACTCCCTCCGGGACAGGGTATCAGCCCCAGCATTTT. Protein product: CASTPSGTGYQPQHF.

This clonotype showed up just a few times. The chain couples TRBV27 to TRBJ2-1, with D perhaps TRBD1 (6 bases). Germline V gene sequence: CDR1 MNHEY, CDR2 SMNVEV (reference sequence). The V end was cut by 6 bases, the J end by 8 bases, with 14 bases between. The CDR3 runs to 13 residues. CDR3 DNA sequence: TGTGCCAGCAGGTTTAGGGGGTCCGATGAGCAGTTCTTC. This gives the protein CASRFRGSDEQFF.

This clonotype was found many times. The V call is TRBV7-8, the J call TRBJ2-7; D possibly corresponds to TRBD2 (6 bases). The germline V and J ends were trimmed by 5 bases and 5 bases, with 16 bases remaining between them. This CDR3 region has 14 residues. Germline V CDR1 and CDR2: SGHVS, FQNEAQ. CDR3 residues: CASSARDSWNEQYF. In DNA, the CDR3 is TGTGCCAGCAGCGCTAGGGACTCGTGGAACGAGCAGTACTTC. The variable domain in full, completed from reference TRBV7-8 and TRBJ2-7, reads GAGVSQSPRYKVAKRGQDVALRCDPISGHVSLFWYQQALGQGPEFLTYFQNEAQLDKSGLPSDRFFAERPEGSVSTLKIQRTQQEDSAVYLCASSARDSWNEQYFGPGTRLTVT.

This clonotype was observed many times. The J gene is TRBJ2-3, the V gene TRBV6-2 or TRBV6-3; D possibly corresponds to TRBD2 (5 bases). CDR1 is MNHEY, CDR2 SVGEGT, per germline. The V gene lost 5 bases and the J gene lost 8 bases, with 17 bases spanning the gap. The CDR3 has 14 residues. The DNA of the CDR3 is TGTGCCAGCAGTGAGATGATTGAAGCGGCTACGCAGTATTTT. Translating it yields CASSEMIEAATQYF.

This clonotype was picked up many times. A read error may be the cause here, since a much bigger clone is one base away. This chain uses TRBV7-2 with TRBJ2-7, with D hard to call. This CDR3 region has 13 residues. Germline V CDR1 and CDR2: SGHTA, FQGNSA. The ends were cut back, 1 base at V and 2 bases at J, with 6 bases in the middle. The CDR3 DNA is TGTGCCAGCAGCTTAGAGCCAGCCTACGAGCAGTACTTC. Translating gives CASSLEPAYEQYF. Supplemented by reference TRBV7-2 and TRBJ2-7, the full variable domain reads GAGVSQSPSNKVTEKGKDVELRCDPISGHTALYWYRQSLGQGLEFLIYFQGNSAPDKSGLPSDRFSAERTGGSVSTLTIQRTQQEDSAVYLCASSLEPAYEQYFGPGTRLTVT.